The 31 T cell receptor beta chains listed next were all sequenced from one sample in a study of T cells in Graves' hyperthyroidism and ophthalmopathy. The investigators amplified TCR beta CDR3 regions from RNA transcripts. RT-PCR in the first round (using the HTBI primer set) targeted the TCR CDR3. TCRdb itself ran the multiplex PCR reads through MiXCR, one entry per CDR3 protein. This table has about 340,000 distinct CDR3 sequences, 15% to 20% appearing once. The source material was blood. These receptors were obtained from a woman between 50 and 59 years old with Graves' hyperthyroidism.

V gene TRBV11-1 combines with J gene TRBJ2-5, with D possibly being TRBD1 (5 bases). The V gene lost 4 bases and the J gene lost 2 bases, with 8 bases spanning the gap. In germline, CDR1 is SGHAT, CDR2 FQDESV (reference sequence). This CDR3 comprises 13 residues. CDR3 sequence reads: CASSYKGQETQYF. The CDR3 coding sequence is TGTGCCAGCAGCTATAAGGGGCAAGAGACCCAGTACTTC. The whole variable domain, filled in from reference TRBV11-1 and TRBJ2-5, reads EAEVAQSPRYKITEKSQAVAFWCDPISGHATLYWYRQILGQGPELLVQFQDESVVDDSQLPKDRFSAERLKGVDSTLKIQPAELGDSAMYLCASSYKGQETQYFGPGTRLLVL.

The genes are TRBV25-1 and TRBJ2-1; 8 bases match TRBD2. CDR3 length equals 15 residues. Germline CDR1 MGHDK, CDR2 SYGVNS. V lost 1 base to trimming and J lost 3 bases; unmatched junction nucleotides: 2. The DNA for the CDR3 is TGTGCCAGCAGTGAATCTGCGGGGGGCTACAATGAGCAGTTCTTC. Translation: CASSESAGGYNEQFF.

This clonotype appeared a few times. This chain links TRBV20-1 with TRBJ2-1; 11 bases align to TRBD2. Germline CDR1 and CDR2: DFQATT and SNEGSKA (reference sequence). The CDR3 runs to 16 residues. V trimming: 4 bases; J trimming: 6 bases; junction bases outside the gene matches: 11. CDR3: CSANHQLAGVINEQFF. In DNA form, the CDR3 reads TGCAGTGCTAACCACCAACTAGCGGGAGTCATCAATGAGCAGTTCTTC.

The sample holds many counts of this clonotype. The J gene is TRBJ2-5, the V gene TRBV2, with a tentative D call TRBD1 (6 bases). In germline, CDR1 is SNHLY, CDR2 FYNNEI. CDR3 length equals 14 residues. V lost 6 bases to trimming and J lost 5 bases, with 16 bases between them. The CDR3 spells CASSLTGPGETQYF. The CDR3 bases are TGTGCCAGCAGCCTCACAGGGCCGGGGGAGACCCAGTACTTC.

This clonotype was detected ten times or more. The chain has TRBV7-9 and TRBJ2-1; 10 bases fit TRBD2. V dropped 1 base and J dropped 6; count of bases not matched to a gene: 3. The CDR3 loop spans 15 amino acids. Germline V lookup: CDR1 SEHNR, CDR2 FQNEAQ (reference sequence). In DNA, the CDR3 is TGTGCCAGCAGCTTAGGGGCTAGCGGGAGCAATGAGCAGTTCTTC. This sequence encodes CASSLGASGSNEQFF.

CDR3 nucleotide sequence: TGTGCCAGTAGTATCCGTATTGACATCTATGGCTACACCTTC. This translates into CASSIRIDIYGYTF. The J gene is TRBJ1-2, the V gene TRBV19, with D unclear. Trimming cost V 3 bases and J 4 bases, with 12 bases left between them. The germline gives CDR1 LNHDA, CDR2 SQIVND (reference sequence). This CDR3 is 14 amino acids long.

This clonotype was seen more than once but under ten times. The chain recombines TRBV5-4 with TRBJ2-2; TRBD2 agrees at 13 bases. The CDR3 consists of 20 residues. V lost 4 bases, J lost 4 bases, and 16 bases stayed unmatched. From germline, CDR1 is SGHNT and CDR2 YYREEE (reference sequence). The CDR3 bases are TGTGCCAGCAGCCCTCTCCCCTCACTAGCGGGAGGGCCGGGCACCGGGGAGCTGTTTTTT. Translation gives CASSPLPSLAGGPGTGELFF.

Many counts were recorded for this clonotype. The rearrangement links TRBV6-6 to TRBJ2-7, with D possibly TRBD2 on 5 matching bases. Germline assignment: CDR1 MNHNY and CDR2 SVGAGI (reference sequence). The V end was cut by 2 bases, the J end by 3 bases, with 14 bases between. CDR3 length equals 15 residues. This CDR3 is CASSYDGREDYEQYF. The CDR3 nucleotides are TGTGCCAGCAGTTACGATGGACGGGAAGACTACGAGCAGTACTTC.

This chain joins TRBV2 and TRBJ1-6; D is unclear. This CDR3 contains 13 residues. Germline V gene data show CDR1 as SNHLY and CDR2 as FYNNEI. Trimming removed 4 bases from V and 1 base from J, with 2 bases in between. In DNA, the CDR3 is TGTGCCAGCAGTGGGTCCTATAATTCACCCCTCCACTTT. Protein: CASSGSYNSPLHF.

This clonotype was picked up many times. V usage is TRBV11-2 and J usage is TRBJ1-1; TRBD1 matches at 8 bases. J gave up 5 bases and V 6 bases, and 11 bases lay outside the gene matches. Germline V lookup: CDR1 SGHAT, CDR2 FQNNGV. CDR3 length equals 15 residues. The CDR3 nucleotides are TGTGCCAGCAGGCGACTGCAGGGGGCCCGGACTGAAGCTTTCTTT. Its translation: CASRRLQGARTEAFF.

This clonotype has ten or more counts. The chain combines TRBV5-1 with TRBJ2-1; D possibly corresponds to TRBD2 (6 bases). Germline assignment: CDR1 SGHRS and CDR2 YFSETQ. The CDR3 spans 16 residues. V gave up 0 bases and J gave up 8 bases, with 18 bases separating them. The CDR3 protein is CASSLDGSLGADEQFF. The CDR3 DNA reads TGCGCCAGCAGCTTGGACGGGAGTTTAGGAGCGGATGAGCAGTTCTTC.

This clonotype came up many times. J is TRBJ1-1 and V is TRBV11-2, with unresolved D. The germline gives CDR1 SGHAT, CDR2 FQNNGV. This CDR3 is 14 amino acids long. V lost 1 base and J lost 7, with 13 bases in between. The CDR3 nucleotides read TGTGCCAGCAGCTTAGCCGGGATCACCATTGAAGCTTTCTTT. Its protein product is CASSLAGITIEAFF.

Ten or more counts support this clonotype. V and J are TRBV10-3 and TRBJ1-1; tentatively, D is TRBD1 (5 bases). The CDR3 loop spans 15 amino acids. V was shortened by 4 bases and J by 1 base, with 13 bases between the two germline ends. Germline V gene lookup returns CDR1 ENHRY and CDR2 SYGVKD. CDR3 amino acids: CAISVGQGSNTEAFF. CDR3 in DNA: TGTGCCATCAGTGTAGGCCAGGGCTCGAACACTGAAGCTTTCTTT.

This clonotype was counted ten times or more. The chain is built from TRBV18 and TRBJ1-1; weak D call: TRBD1 (6 bases). Germline assignment: CDR1 KGHSH and CDR2 LQKENI. CDR3 length: 14 residues. V lost 5 bases and J 1 base, leaving 11 bases between the germline ends. The CDR3 loop reads CASSVDRQNTEAFF. In DNA, the CDR3 is TGTGCCAGCTCAGTAGACAGGCAGAACACTGAAGCTTTCTTT.

This clonotype was counted many times. This rearrangement joins TRBV5-5 to TRBJ2-1; D is tentatively TRBD1 or TRBD2 (5 bases each). The germline V and J ends were trimmed by 0 bases and 6 bases, with 16 bases remaining between them. The length of the CDR3 is 16 residues. The germline V gene encodes CDR1 SGHKS and CDR2 YYEKEE (reference sequence). In nucleotides, the CDR3 is TGTGCCAGCAGCTTGGGCCCGTGGGGGTCGGGCAATGAGCAGTTCTTC. Protein product: CASSLGPWGSGNEQFF.

This clonotype was detected many times. The genes are TRBV18 and TRBJ1-5; maybe TRBD1 (6 bases). Between the trimmed V and J ends, which lost 3 bases and 1 base, there was a span of 16 bases. Germline V gene data show CDR1 as KGHSH and CDR2 as LQKENI. CDR3 size: 17 residues. Written as DNA, the CDR3 is TGTGCCAGCTCACCTCAGGGAGGGGGTGGGAGCAATCAGCCCCAGCATTTT. Translated, it gives CASSPQGGGGSNQPQHF.

The CDR3 here is CASSSGQGNSGANVLTF. The CDR3 DNA is TGCGCCAGCAGCTCGGGACAGGGTAACTCCGGGGCCAACGTCCTGACTTTC. V is TRBV5-1 and J is TRBJ2-6; 9 bases are a match to TRBD1. The V segment lost 3 bases and the J segment 4 bases; nucleotides outside the gene matches: 8. The germline V gene encodes CDR1 SGHRS and CDR2 YFSETQ. This CDR3 comprises 17 residues.

The chain employs TRBV7-2 and TRBJ2-2, with unresolved D. The CDR3 spans 14 residues. The germline V gene has CDR1 SGHTA and CDR2 FQGNSA. V was clipped by 5 bases and J by 5 bases, with 12 bases between them. In nucleotides, the CDR3 is TGTGCCAGCAGCCCGGACCTCGGGACCGGGGAGCTGTTTTTT. This gives the protein CASSPDLGTGELFF.

This clonotype was counted ten times or more. The chain carries TRBV6-1 and TRBJ2-3, with 11 nucleotides matching TRBD2. CDR3 length: 15 amino acids. Germline loops: CDR1 MNHNS, CDR2 SASEGT. Germline trimming cut 6 bases from V and 4 bases from J; bases unmatched to any gene: 6. The CDR3 here is CASRYRGLAADTQYF. The DNA of the CDR3 is TGTGCCAGCAGATACAGGGGACTAGCGGCAGATACGCAGTATTTT.

The table lists this clonotype with many counts. The chain is built from TRBV27 and TRBJ1-2; no reliable D call. CDR1 is MNHEY and CDR2 is SMNVEV in the germline V gene (reference sequence). Trimming removed 5 bases from V and 8 bases from J, with 12 bases in between. CDR3 length: 12 residues. The CDR3, as DNA: TGTGCCAGCAGTCCAGGCACGGGGGGCTACACCTTC. The encoded protein is CASSPGTGGYTF.

The genes are TRBV9 and TRBJ2-1; the match to TRBD2 covers 8 bases. V dropped 4 bases and J dropped 4; count of bases not matched to a gene: 7. CDR1 SGDLS and CDR2 YYNGEE come from the germline V gene. The CDR3 is made up of 15 amino acids. The CDR3 DNA sequence: TGTGCCAGCAGCCCCCCGGGACTAGGGTACAATGAGCAGTTCTTC. This encodes CASSPPGLGYNEQFF.

In this sample, this clonotype turned up many times. The V gene is TRBV7-6, the J gene TRBJ2-3; TRBD2 matches at 8 bases. Germline lookup yields CDR1 SGHVS and CDR2 FNYEAQ. The CDR3 has 17 amino acids. J gave up 2 bases and V 5 bases, and 12 bases lay outside the gene matches. This CDR3 is CASSQLPLAGPTDTQYF. Here the CDR3 DNA reads TGTGCCAGCAGCCAATTACCCCTAGCGGGCCCCACAGATACGCAGTATTTT.

The chain uses TRBV30 and TRBJ2-5; no clear D gene. This CDR3 has 13 amino acids. The V gene's germline CDR1 is GTSNPN and CDR2 SVGIG (reference sequence). Trimming pared 0 bases from V and 2 bases from J, leaving 7 bases between. CDR3 DNA sequence: TGTGCCTGGAGTGTGGGCGTACAAGAGACCCAGTACTTC. It yields the protein CAWSVGVQETQYF.

The V and J genes are TRBV6-1 and TRBJ1-6; D ambiguous. V lost 6 bases, J lost 0 bases, and 15 bases lay in between. This CDR3 is 17 amino acids long. Germline V lookup: CDR1 MNHNS, CDR2 SASEGT. The CDR3 sequence: CASRNPRHSSYNSPLHF. The CDR3 DNA follows: TGTGCCAGCAGGAACCCCCGACACAGCTCCTATAATTCACCCCTCCACTTT.

This clonotype was seen only a few times. The gene calls are TRBV30 and TRBJ1-1; D gene ambiguous. Germline values: CDR1 GTSNPN, CDR2 SVGIG (reference sequence). The CDR3 is made up of 10 amino acids. The V end was cut by 5 bases, the J end by 8 bases, with 9 bases between. In nucleotides, the CDR3 is TGTGCCTGGGGCGAGGTCGAAGCTTTCTTT. As protein: CAWGEVEAFF.

This clonotype was counted ten times or more. The CDR3 reads CASSHPGTSYNEQFF. CDR3 in DNA: TGTGCCAGCAGCCACCCCGGGACTTCCTACAATGAGCAGTTCTTC. The gene calls are TRBV3-1 and TRBJ2-1, with D perhaps TRBD2 (6 bases). Germline CDR1 LGHDT, CDR2 YNNKEL (reference sequence). There are 15 residues in the CDR3. V shed 3 bases and J shed 1 base, with 10 bases lying between them.

This clonotype was counted only a few times. J is TRBJ1-3 and V is TRBV3-1, with D possibly TRBD1 on 5 matching bases. Germline V lookup: CDR1 LGHDT, CDR2 YNNKEL (reference sequence). With 0 bases removed from V and 10 bases from J, the gap between germline ends came to 16 bases. The CDR3 is made up of 15 amino acids. Here the CDR3 reads CASSQEGGRRGTIYF. Here the CDR3 DNA reads TGTGCCAGCAGCCAAGAAGGCGGCCGGAGGGGAACCATATATTTT.

The V and J genes are TRBV5-1 and TRBJ2-1, with 9 nucleotides matching TRBD2. The CDR3 extends over 17 amino acids. V lost 0 bases, J lost 4 bases, and 8 bases stayed unmatched. Germline V gives CDR1 SGHRS, CDR2 YFSETQ. For the CDR3, the DNA is TGCGCCAGCAGCTTGGACGGGGCGGGGGGGCGATACAATGAGCAGTTCTTC. Amino acids: CASSLDGAGGRYNEQFF.

This clonotype came up a few times. This chain links TRBV5-1 with TRBJ2-6; D call uncertain. Germline V gene data show CDR1 as SGHRS and CDR2 as YFSETQ. V dropped 3 bases and J dropped 2 bases, with 6 bases sitting between them. This CDR3 spans 14 amino acids. DNA for the CDR3: TGCGCCAGCAGCTCCTGGGCTGGGGCCAACGTCCTGACTTTC. Encoded protein: CASSSWAGANVLTF.

The J gene is TRBJ1-5, the V gene TRBV7-6; a possible D gene is TRBD1 (5 bases). The CDR3 has 17 residues. Germline values: CDR1 SGHVS, CDR2 FNYEAQ. The V end was cut by 1 base, the J end by 1 base, with 14 bases between. The DNA of the CDR3 is TGTGCCAGCAGCTTAGATATCCCAGGGCCGAGCAATCAGCCCCAGCATTTT. It is translated as CASSLDIPGPSNQPQHF.

The V call is TRBV7-8, the J call TRBJ1-6; TRBD1 matches 7 bases. J lost 7 bases, V lost 5 bases, and 8 bases had no gene match. The germline V gene encodes CDR1 SGHVS and CDR2 FQNEAQ. CDR3 size: 15 residues. The CDR3 DNA follows: TGTGCCAGCAGCCAGGTAGCAGGGGGAAATTCACCCCTCCACTTT. Its translation: CASSQVAGGNSPLHF.